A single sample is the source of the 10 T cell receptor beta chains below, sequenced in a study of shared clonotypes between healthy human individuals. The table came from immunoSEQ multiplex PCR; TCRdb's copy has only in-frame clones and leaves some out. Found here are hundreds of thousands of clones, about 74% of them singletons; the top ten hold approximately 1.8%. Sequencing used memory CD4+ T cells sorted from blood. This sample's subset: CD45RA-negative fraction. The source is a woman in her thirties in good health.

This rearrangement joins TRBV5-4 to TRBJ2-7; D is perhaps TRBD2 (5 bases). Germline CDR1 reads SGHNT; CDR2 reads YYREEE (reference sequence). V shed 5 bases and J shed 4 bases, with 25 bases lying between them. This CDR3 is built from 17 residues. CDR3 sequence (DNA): TGTGCCAGCAGACCACTCCGGACTCAAAACTTGTCTTACGAGCAGTACTTC. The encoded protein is CASRPLRTQNLSYEQYF.

CDR3 DNA sequence: TGTGCCAGCAGTTACTCACCGGACAGGATCTATGGCTACACCTTC. Its protein product is CASSYSPDRIYGYTF. J is TRBJ1-2 and V is TRBV6-5; 7 bases fit TRBD1. This CDR3 has 15 residues. V lost 0 bases and J lost 4; bases outside the gene matches: 5. CDR1 MNHEY and CDR2 SVGAGI come from the germline V gene.

The CDR3: CASSVYQGSNTEAFF. DNA of the CDR3: TGTGCCAGCAGTGTGTATCAGGGAAGCAACACTGAAGCTTTCTTT. The rearrangement uses TRBV2 and TRBJ1-1, with D possibly being TRBD1 (5 bases). Germline CDR1 SNHLY, CDR2 FYNNEI. Trimming took off 4 bases at V and 2 bases at J, with 14 bases between the two ends. The CDR3 is 15 amino acids.

The CDR3 nucleotides read TGCAGCGCCGTCATAAGGGGGCGCGACACCGGGGAGCTGTTTTTT. It is translated as CSAVIRGRDTGELFF. This chain links TRBV29-1 with TRBJ2-2; TRBD1 aligns across 7 bases. J gave up 3 bases and V 7 bases, and 11 bases lay outside the gene matches. CDR1 is SQVTM and CDR2 is ANQGSEA in the germline V gene. The CDR3 extends over 15 amino acids.

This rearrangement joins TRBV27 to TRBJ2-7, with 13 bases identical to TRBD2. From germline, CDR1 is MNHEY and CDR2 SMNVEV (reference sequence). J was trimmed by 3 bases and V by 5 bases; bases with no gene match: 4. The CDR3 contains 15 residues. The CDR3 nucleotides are TGTGCCAGCAGTCCAAGGACTAGCGGGAGCTACGAGCAGTACTTC. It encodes CASSPRTSGSYEQYF.

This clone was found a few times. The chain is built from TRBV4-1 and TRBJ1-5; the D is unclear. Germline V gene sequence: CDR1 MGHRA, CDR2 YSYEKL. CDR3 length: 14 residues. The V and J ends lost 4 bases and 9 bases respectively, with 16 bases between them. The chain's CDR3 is CASSRAEEAPPQHF. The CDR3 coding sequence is TGCGCCAGCAGCCGAGCAGAGGAGGCACCGCCCCAGCATTTT.

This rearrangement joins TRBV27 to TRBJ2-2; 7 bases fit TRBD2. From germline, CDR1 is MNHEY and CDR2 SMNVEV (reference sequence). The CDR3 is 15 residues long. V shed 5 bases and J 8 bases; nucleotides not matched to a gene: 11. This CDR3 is CASSLRGAGTGELFF. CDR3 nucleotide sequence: TGTGCCAGCAGTCTCCGGGGAGCGGGAACGGGGGAGCTGTTTTTT.

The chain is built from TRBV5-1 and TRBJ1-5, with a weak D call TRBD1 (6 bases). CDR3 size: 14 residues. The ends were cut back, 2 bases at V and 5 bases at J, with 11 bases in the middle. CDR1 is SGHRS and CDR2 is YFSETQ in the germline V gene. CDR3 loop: CASSLTGGHQPQHF. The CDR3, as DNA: TGCGCCAGCAGCTTAACCGGGGGCCATCAGCCCCAGCATTTT.

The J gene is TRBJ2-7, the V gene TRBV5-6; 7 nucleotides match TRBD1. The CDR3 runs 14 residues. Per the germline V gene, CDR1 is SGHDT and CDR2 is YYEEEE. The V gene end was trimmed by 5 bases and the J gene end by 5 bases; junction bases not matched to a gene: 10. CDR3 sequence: CASRFRQGGHEQYF. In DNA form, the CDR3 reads TGTGCCAGCAGATTTCGACAGGGCGGCCACGAGCAGTACTTC.

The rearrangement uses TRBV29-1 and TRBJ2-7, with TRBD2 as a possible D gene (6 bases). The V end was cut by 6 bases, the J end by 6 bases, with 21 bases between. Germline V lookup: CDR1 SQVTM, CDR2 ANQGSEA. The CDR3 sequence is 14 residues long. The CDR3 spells CSVKAYSGLGEQYF. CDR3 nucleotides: TGCAGCGTCAAAGCGTACAGCGGGCTGGGCGAGCAGTACTTC.